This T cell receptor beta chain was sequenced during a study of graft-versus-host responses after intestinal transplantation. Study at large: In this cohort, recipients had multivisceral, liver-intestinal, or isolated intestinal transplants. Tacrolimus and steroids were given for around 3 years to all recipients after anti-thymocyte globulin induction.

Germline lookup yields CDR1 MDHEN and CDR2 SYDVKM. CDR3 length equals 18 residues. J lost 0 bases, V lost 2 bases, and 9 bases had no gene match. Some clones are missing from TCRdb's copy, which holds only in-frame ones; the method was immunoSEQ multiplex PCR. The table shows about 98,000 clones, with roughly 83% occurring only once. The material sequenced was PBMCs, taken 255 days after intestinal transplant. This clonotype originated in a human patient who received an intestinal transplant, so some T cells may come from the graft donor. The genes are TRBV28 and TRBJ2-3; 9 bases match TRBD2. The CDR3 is CASSLGLAGSFSTDTQYF. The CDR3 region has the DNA TGTGCCAGCAGTTTAGGTCTAGCGGGGTCTTTTAGCACAGATACGCAGTATTTT.